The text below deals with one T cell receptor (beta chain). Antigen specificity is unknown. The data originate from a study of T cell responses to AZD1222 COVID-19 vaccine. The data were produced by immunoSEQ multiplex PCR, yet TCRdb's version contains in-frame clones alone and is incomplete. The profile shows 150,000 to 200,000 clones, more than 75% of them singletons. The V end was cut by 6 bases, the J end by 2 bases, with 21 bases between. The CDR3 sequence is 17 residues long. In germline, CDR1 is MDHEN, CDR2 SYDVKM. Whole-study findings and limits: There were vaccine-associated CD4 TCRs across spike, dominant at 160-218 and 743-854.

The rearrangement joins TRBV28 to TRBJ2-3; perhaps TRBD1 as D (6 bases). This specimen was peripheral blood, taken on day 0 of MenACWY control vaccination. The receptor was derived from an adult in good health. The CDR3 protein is CASRPYQGGSATDTQYF. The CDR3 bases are TGTGCCAGCAGGCCATACCAAGGGGGAAGCGCCACAGATACGCAGTATTTT.